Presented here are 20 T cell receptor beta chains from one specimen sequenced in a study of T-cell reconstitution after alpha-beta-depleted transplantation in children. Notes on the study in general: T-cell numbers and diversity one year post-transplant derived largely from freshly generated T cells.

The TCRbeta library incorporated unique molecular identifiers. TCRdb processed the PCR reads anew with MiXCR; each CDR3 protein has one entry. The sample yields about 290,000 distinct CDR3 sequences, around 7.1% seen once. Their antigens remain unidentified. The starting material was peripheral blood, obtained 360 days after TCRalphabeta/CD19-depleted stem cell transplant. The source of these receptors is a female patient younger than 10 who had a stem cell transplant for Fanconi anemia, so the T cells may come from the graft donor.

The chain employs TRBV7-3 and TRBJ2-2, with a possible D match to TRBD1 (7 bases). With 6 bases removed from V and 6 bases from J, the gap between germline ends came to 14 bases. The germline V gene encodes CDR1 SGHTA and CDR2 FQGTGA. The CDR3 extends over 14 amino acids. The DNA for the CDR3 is TGTGCCAGCAGGGCTACAGGGGAGGCCGGGGAGCTGTTTTTT. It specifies CASRATGEAGELFF.

CDR3: CASSLAGQGTQPQHF. CDR3 nucleotides: TGTGCCAGCAGCTTAGCAGGGCAGGGGACTCAGCCCCAGCATTTT. The V call is TRBV11-2, the J call TRBJ1-5; possible D gene TRBD1, 6 bases. Per germline, CDR1 SGHAT and CDR2 FQNNGV. CDR3 length equals 15 residues. Trimming removed 1 base from V and 6 bases from J, with 13 bases in between.

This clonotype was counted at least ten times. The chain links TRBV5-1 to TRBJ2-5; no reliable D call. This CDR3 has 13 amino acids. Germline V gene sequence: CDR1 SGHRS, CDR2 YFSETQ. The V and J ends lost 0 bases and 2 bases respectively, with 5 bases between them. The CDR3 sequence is CASSLAVQETQYF. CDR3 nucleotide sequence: TGCGCCAGCAGCTTGGCGGTACAAGAGACCCAGTACTTC.

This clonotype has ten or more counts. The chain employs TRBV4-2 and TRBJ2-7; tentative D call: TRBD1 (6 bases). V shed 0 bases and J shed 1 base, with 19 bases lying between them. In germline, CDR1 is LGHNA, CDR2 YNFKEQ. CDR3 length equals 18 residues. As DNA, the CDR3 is TGTGCCAGCAGCCAAGACGGGGACAACCCATCATATTCCTACGAGCAGTACTTC. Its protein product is CASSQDGDNPSYSYEQYF.

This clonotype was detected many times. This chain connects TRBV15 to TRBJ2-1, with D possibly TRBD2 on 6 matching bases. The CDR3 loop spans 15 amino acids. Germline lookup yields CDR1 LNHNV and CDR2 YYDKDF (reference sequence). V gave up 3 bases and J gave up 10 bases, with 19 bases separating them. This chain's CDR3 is CATSSALLAKGEQFF. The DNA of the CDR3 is TGTGCCACCAGCAGTGCTTTACTAGCAAAGGGGGAGCAGTTCTTC.

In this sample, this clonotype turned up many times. The chain's CDR3 is CASTRAGGADTQYF. The CDR3 DNA reads as TGTGCCAGCACCCGCGCCGGGGGCGCAGATACGCAGTATTTT. The V gene is TRBV25-1, the J gene TRBJ2-3; D may be TRBD1 or TRBD2 (6 bases each). Germline CDR1 and CDR2: MGHDK and SYGVNS. V shed 7 bases and J shed 4 bases, with 15 bases lying between them. The CDR3 is 14 amino acids.

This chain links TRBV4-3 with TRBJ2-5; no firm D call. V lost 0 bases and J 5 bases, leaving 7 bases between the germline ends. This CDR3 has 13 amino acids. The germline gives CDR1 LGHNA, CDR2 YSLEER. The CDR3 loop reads CASSQEPWETQYF. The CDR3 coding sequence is TGCGCCAGCAGCCAAGAACCGTGGGAGACCCAGTACTTC.

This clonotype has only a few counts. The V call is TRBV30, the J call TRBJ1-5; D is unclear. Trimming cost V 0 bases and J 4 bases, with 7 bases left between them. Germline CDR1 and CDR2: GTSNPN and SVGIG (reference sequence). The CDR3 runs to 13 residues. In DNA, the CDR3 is TGTGCCTGGAGTGTACAGAGGAATCAGCCCCAGCATTTT. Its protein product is CAWSVQRNQPQHF. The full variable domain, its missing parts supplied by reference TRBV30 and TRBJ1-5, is SQTIHQWPATLVQPVGSPLSLECTVEGTSNPNLYWYRQAAGRGLQLLFYSVGIGQISSEVPQNLSASRPQDRQFILSSKKLLLSDSGFYLCAWSVQRNQPQHFGDGTRLSIL.

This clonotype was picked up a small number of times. In DNA form, the CDR3 reads TGTGCCAGCAGCAACGTATCTCGGGCCAACGTCCTGACTTTC. Translating it yields CASSNVSRANVLTF. V is TRBV5-6 and J is TRBJ2-6; D is unresolved. Germline lookup yields CDR1 SGHDT and CDR2 YYEEEE. Trimming took off 4 bases at V and 5 bases at J, with 10 bases between the two ends. CDR3 length equals 14 residues.

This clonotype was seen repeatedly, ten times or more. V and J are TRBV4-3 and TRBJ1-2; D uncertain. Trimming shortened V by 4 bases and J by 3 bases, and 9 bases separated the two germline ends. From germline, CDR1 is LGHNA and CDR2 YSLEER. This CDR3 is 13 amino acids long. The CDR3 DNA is TGCGCCAGCAGCCCAATAACTTACTATGGCTACACCTTC. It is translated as CASSPITYYGYTF.

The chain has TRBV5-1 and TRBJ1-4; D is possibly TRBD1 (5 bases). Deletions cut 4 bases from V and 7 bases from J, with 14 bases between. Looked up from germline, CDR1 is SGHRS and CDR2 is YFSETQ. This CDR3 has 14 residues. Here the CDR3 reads CASSPGTGVEKLFF. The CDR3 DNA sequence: TGCGCCAGCAGCCCAGGGACGGGGGTTGAAAAACTGTTTTTT. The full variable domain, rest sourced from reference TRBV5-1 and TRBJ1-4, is KAGVTQTPRYLIKTRGQQVTLSCSPISGHRSVSWYQQTPGQGLQFLFEYFSETQRNKGNFPGRFSGRQFSNSRSEMNVSTLELGDSALYLCASSPGTGVEKLFFGSGTQLSVL.

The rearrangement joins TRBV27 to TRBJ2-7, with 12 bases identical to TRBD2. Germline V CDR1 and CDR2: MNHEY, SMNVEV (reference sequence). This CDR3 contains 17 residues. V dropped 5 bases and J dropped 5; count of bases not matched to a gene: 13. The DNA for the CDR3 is TGTGCCAGCAGTCCATCGCAGGGACTAGCGGGCCTCCACGAGCAGTACGTC. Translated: CASSPSQGLAGLHEQYV.

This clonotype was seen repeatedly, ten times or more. CDR3 sequence reads: CASSQLRGFLVDTQYF. CDR3 bases: TGTGCCAGCAGTCAACTGAGGGGCTTCCTAGTAGATACGCAGTATTTT. This chain links TRBV7-2 with TRBJ2-3, with D perhaps assigned TRBD1 or TRBD2 (5 bases each). The germline V gene has CDR1 SGHTA and CDR2 FQGNSA. V lost 6 bases and J lost 5, with 21 bases in between. The CDR3 has 16 amino acids.

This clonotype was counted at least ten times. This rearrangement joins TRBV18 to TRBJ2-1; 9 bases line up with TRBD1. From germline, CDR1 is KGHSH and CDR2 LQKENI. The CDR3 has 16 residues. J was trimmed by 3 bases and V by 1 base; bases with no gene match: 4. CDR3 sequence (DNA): TGTGCCAGCTCACCACTGGGACAGGGCCTCTACAATGAGCAGTTCTTC. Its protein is CASSPLGQGLYNEQFF.

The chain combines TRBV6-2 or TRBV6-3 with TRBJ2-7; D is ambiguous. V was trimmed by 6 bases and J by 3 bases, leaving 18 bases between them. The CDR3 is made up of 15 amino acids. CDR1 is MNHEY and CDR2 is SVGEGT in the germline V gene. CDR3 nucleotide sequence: TGTGCCAGCAGACCGCTCGGGTCCGGTATCTACGAGCAGTACTTC. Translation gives CASRPLGSGIYEQYF.

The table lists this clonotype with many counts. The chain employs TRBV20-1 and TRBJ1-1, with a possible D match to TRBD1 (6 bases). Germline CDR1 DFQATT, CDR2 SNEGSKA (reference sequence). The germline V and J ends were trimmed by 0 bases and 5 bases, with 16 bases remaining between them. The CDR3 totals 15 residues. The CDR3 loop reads CSARDRGLARTEAFF. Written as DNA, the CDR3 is TGCAGTGCTAGAGATCGGGGGCTTGCTAGGACTGAAGCTTTCTTT.

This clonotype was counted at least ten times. The CDR3 reads CSVASRDSTDTQYF. The CDR3 nucleotides are TGCAGCGTGGCTTCCAGGGATAGCACAGATACGCAGTATTTT. J is TRBJ2-3 and V is TRBV20-1, with TRBD1 as a possible D gene (5 bases). There are 14 residues in the CDR3. CDR1 is DFQATT, CDR2 SNEGSKA, per germline (reference sequence).

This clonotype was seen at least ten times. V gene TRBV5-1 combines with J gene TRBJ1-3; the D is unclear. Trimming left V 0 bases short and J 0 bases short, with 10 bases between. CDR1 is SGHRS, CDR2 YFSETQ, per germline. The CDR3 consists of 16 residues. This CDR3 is CASSLAGLNSGNTIYF. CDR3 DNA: TGCGCCAGCAGCTTGGCCGGGTTGAACTCTGGAAACACCATATATTTT. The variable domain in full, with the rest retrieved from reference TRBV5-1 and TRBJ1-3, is KAGVTQTPRYLIKTRGQQVTLSCSPISGHRSVSWYQQTPGQGLQFLFEYFSETQRNKGNFPGRFSGRQFSNSRSEMNVSTLELGDSALYLCASSLAGLNSGNTIYFGEGSWLTVV.

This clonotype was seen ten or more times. CDR3 sequence (DNA): TGCAGTGCTAGAGATTTTACGCAAACGGGCGCTTTCTTT. As protein: CSARDFTQTGAFF. V and J are TRBV20-1 and TRBJ1-1, with D unclear. Germline V lookup: CDR1 DFQATT, CDR2 SNEGSKA (reference sequence). With 0 bases removed from V and 11 bases from J, the gap between germline ends came to 16 bases. CDR3 length equals 13 residues.

In DNA form, the CDR3 reads TGTGCCAGCAGACTAGCGGGGGGTTTAAGCTCCTACAATGAGCAGTTCTTC. It encodes CASRLAGGLSSYNEQFF. This sequence joins TRBV7-2 and TRBJ2-1; TRBD2 agrees at 12 bases. Germline loops: CDR1 SGHTA, CDR2 FQGNSA. J was trimmed by 0 bases and V by 6 bases; bases with no gene match: 6. The CDR3 runs 17 residues.